One sample yielded the 8 T cell receptor beta chains listed below, sequenced in a study of CD8+ T cells in alopecia areata. RNA, once extracted, was reverse transcribed into cDNA for use as the sequencing template. The data were produced by immunoSEQ multiplex PCR, yet TCRdb's version contains in-frame clones alone and is incomplete. The sample shows 150,000 or so clones, 50% to 65% of them seen only once. The sample here was CD8+ T cells sorted from blood, taken at week 0. The receptors stem from a human donor with alopecia areata.

This clone was recorded at least ten times. V is TRBV30 and J is TRBJ1-1, with D hard to call. The V and J ends lost 3 bases and 5 bases respectively, with 7 bases between them. The germline CDR1 and CDR2 sequences are GTSNPN and SVGIG (reference sequence). This CDR3 spans 11 amino acids. The CDR3 region has the DNA TGTGCCTGGAGGGGTTATACTGAAGCTTTCTTT. This gives the protein CAWRGYTEAFF.

This clone was observed a handful of times. The chain combines TRBV29-1 with TRBJ1-4; D gene ambiguous. Trimming removed 5 bases from V and 8 bases from J, with 6 bases in between. The V gene's germline CDR1 is SQVTM and CDR2 ANQGSEA. The CDR3 has 10 amino acids. The CDR3 region is CSVYKEKLFF. DNA of the CDR3: TGCAGCGTTTACAAAGAAAAACTGTTTTTT.

V and J are TRBV5-1 and TRBJ2-2, with 9 nucleotides matching TRBD1. Germline CDR1 is SGHRS and CDR2 is YFSETQ. With 4 bases clipped from V and 3 bases from J, the junction kept 7 bases outside the gene matches. The CDR3 loop spans 16 amino acids. CDR3 sequence reads: CASSVQGATDTGELFF. The CDR3 DNA reads as TGCGCCAGCAGCGTACAGGGGGCGACGGACACCGGGGAGCTGTTTTTT.

The chain is built from TRBV29-1 and TRBJ2-7; a possible D gene is TRBD1 (6 bases). In germline, CDR1 is SQVTM, CDR2 ANQGSEA. The CDR3 runs 14 residues. Trimming cost V 4 bases and J 5 bases, with 18 bases left between them. CDR3 sequence (DNA): TGCAGCGTTGGAGGGGGACCACTCGGGGACGAGCAGTACTTC. Residues: CSVGGGPLGDEQYF.

The chain joins TRBV14 to TRBJ2-7; 8 positions agree with TRBD2. CDR3 length: 18 amino acids. Trimming took 3 bases from V and 2 from J; bases not matched to a gene: 15. Germline V gives CDR1 SGHDN, CDR2 FVKESK. CDR3 protein: CASSHPSGGLSITYEQYF. The CDR3 DNA reads TGTGCCAGCAGCCATCCCTCGGGAGGGTTGTCGATAACCTACGAGCAGTACTTC.

This sequence joins TRBV6-5 and TRBJ2-7; D unclear. CDR3 length: 11 residues. Germline-derived CDR1 and CDR2 are MNHEY and SVGAGI. Trimming left V 4 bases short and J 2 bases short, with 3 bases between. The CDR3 DNA reads as TGTGCCAGCAGTTCCACCTACGAGCAGTACTTC. This encodes CASSSTYEQYF.

This rearrangement joins TRBV9 to TRBJ2-7, with D perhaps TRBD1 (6 bases). Trimming cost V 5 bases and J 5 bases, with 14 bases left between them. The CDR3 loop spans 13 amino acids. CDR1 and CDR2 from the germline V gene are SGDLS and YYNGEE. The CDR3 DNA follows: TGTGCCAGCAGTGAGACAGGTGACCACGAGCAGTACTTC. Its protein is CASSETGDHEQYF.

The chain uses TRBV29-1 and TRBJ1-5; a weak D match, TRBD1 (6 bases). The V gene's germline CDR1 is SQVTM and CDR2 ANQGSEA. The CDR3 spans 12 residues. Trimming took off 5 bases at V and 4 bases at J, with 9 bases between the two ends. CDR3 sequence reads: CSVRTENQPQHF. CDR3 bases: TGCAGCGTTCGGACAGAAAATCAGCCCCAGCATTTT.